A single sample gave rise to the 27 T cell receptor beta chains below, sequenced in a study of OX40 agonist ivuxolimab in advanced cancers. Sequenced by immunoSEQ multiplex PCR; TCRdb stores in-frame clones only, minus some. Of about 62,000 clones detected, around 84% appear once; the ten largest clones hold 3% to 4%. The sample in question was CD4+ or CD8+ T cells sorted from blood, obtained in a trial of the OX40 agonist ivuxolimab. The receptors derive from an adult with an advanced solid tumor such as melanoma, head and neck, liver or kidney cancer.

The genes are TRBV19 and TRBJ1-4, with D possibly TRBD1 on 6 matching bases. In germline, CDR1 is LNHDA, CDR2 SQIVND (reference sequence). CDR3 length: 15 residues. V gave up 7 bases and J gave up 8 bases, with 20 bases separating them. CDR3 region: CASTSSRGAREKLFF. The CDR3 coding sequence is TGTGCCAGTACGTCATCCCGGGGGGCGCGGGAAAAACTGTTTTTT.

V usage is TRBV10-3 and J usage is TRBJ2-2; TRBD1 matches at 11 bases. From germline, CDR1 is ENHRY and CDR2 SYGVKD. The CDR3 contains 18 residues. V trimming: 6 bases; J trimming: 3 bases; junction bases outside the gene matches: 12. Here the CDR3 reads CAISGRTGGEGDTGELFF. In DNA, the CDR3 is TGTGCCATCAGCGGAAGGACAGGGGGCGAGGGAGACACCGGGGAGCTGTTTTTT.

This clone was recorded once. The V call is TRBV5-1, the J call TRBJ2-7, with D possibly matching TRBD2 (6 bases). V was clipped by 0 bases and J by 4 bases, with 14 bases between them. Germline CDR1 SGHRS, CDR2 YFSETQ. The CDR3 is made up of 15 amino acids. CDR3 amino acids: CASSLGPSETYEQYF. CDR3 nucleotides: TGCGCCAGCAGCTTGGGGCCTAGCGAGACTTACGAGCAGTACTTC.

CDR3 nucleotides: TGTGCCAGCTCCTGGGGGGGTAGCGGGGGCTCCTACGAGCAGTACTTC. This sequence encodes CASSWGGSGGSYEQYF. V is TRBV2 and J is TRBJ2-7, with TRBD2 identical over 9 bases. The junction had 11 bases not matched to a gene; V was cut back by 8 bases and J by 0 bases. The germline gives CDR1 SNHLY, CDR2 FYNNEI. CDR3 length: 16 residues.

This clone was seen more than once but under ten times. The chain uses TRBV7-6 and TRBJ2-5; D may be TRBD2 (5 bases). Trimming shortened V by 3 bases and J by 11 bases, and 19 bases separated the two germline ends. This CDR3 has 14 amino acids. CDR1 and CDR2 from the germline V gene are SGHVS and FNYEAQ. CDR3 coding DNA: TGTGCCAGCAGCTTGGGAGACCTGGCGGTTGAGCAGTACTTC. This sequence encodes CASSLGDLAVEQYF.

CDR3 in amino acids: CASSGLGLGLDGYTF. The CDR3 nucleotides read TGTGCCAGCAGCGGTTTAGGCCTTGGACTCGATGGCTACACCTTC. This chain joins TRBV11-2 and TRBJ1-2, with no clear D. The CDR3 loop spans 15 amino acids. V lost 5 bases and J 6 bases, leaving 19 bases between the germline ends. CDR1 and CDR2 (germline): SGHAT, FQNNGV.

This clone was detected once. The J gene is TRBJ1-2, the V gene TRBV11-2; 10 bases are a match to TRBD1. The CDR3 spans 14 residues. Germline V gives CDR1 SGHAT, CDR2 FQNNGV. The ends lost 1 base at V and 8 bases at J; junction bases unmatched: 4. The CDR3 region is CASSLGQGARGYTF. The DNA of the CDR3 is TGTGCCAGCAGCTTAGGACAGGGGGCCCGAGGCTACACCTTC.

The V gene is TRBV19, the J gene TRBJ1-1, with a possible D match to TRBD1 (5 bases). Germline V lookup: CDR1 LNHDA, CDR2 SQIVND (reference sequence). Trimming removed 5 bases at V and 0 bases at J, with 7 bases between. CDR3 size: 13 residues. Written as DNA, the CDR3 is TGTGCCAGTAGTGAGGGGCTGAACACTGAAGCTTTCTTT. Translated, it gives CASSEGLNTEAFF.

The rearrangement links TRBV4-1 to TRBJ2-3; 7 bases match TRBD1. The CDR3 is 16 residues long. The trim removed 3 bases at V and 0 bases at J, leaving 6 bases unmatched. CDR1 and CDR2 from the germline V gene are MGHRA and YSYEKL. The CDR3 sequence is CASSHMTGFSTDTQYF. Written as DNA, the CDR3 is TGCGCCAGCAGCCACATGACAGGGTTTAGCACAGATACGCAGTATTTT.

V is TRBV6-5 and J is TRBJ1-1; the D is unclear. V was clipped by 6 bases and J by 8 bases, with 16 bases between them. The CDR3 extends over 13 amino acids. CDR1 and CDR2 from the germline V gene are MNHEY and SVGAGI. CDR3 DNA: TGTGCCAGCAGCTACCTCGGACGGAGCGAAGCTTTCTTT. The encoded protein is CASSYLGRSEAFF.

J is TRBJ1-1 and V is TRBV29-1; D is possibly TRBD1 (5 bases). Trimming left V 5 bases short and J 0 bases short, with 19 bases between. Germline CDR1 SQVTM, CDR2 ANQGSEA. This CDR3 is built from 16 residues. CDR3 region: CSVFADTGGMNTEAFF. CDR3 sequence (DNA): TGCAGCGTTTTCGCAGACACGGGGGGTATGAACACTGAAGCTTTCTTT.

This chain links TRBV12-5 with TRBJ1-2; possible D gene TRBD1, 6 bases. V was cut by 7 bases and J by 4 bases, with 13 bases left in between. Germline-derived CDR1 and CDR2 are LGHNT and FRNRAP. The CDR3 is made up of 13 amino acids. CDR3 nucleotide sequence: TGTGCTAGTGAACAGGGCCAGGGCTATGGCTACACCTTC. As protein: CASEQGQGYGYTF.

V usage is TRBV2 and J usage is TRBJ2-2; TRBD2 matches at 8 bases. The CDR3 covers 14 residues. Trimming cost V 6 bases and J 1 base; bases outside gene matches: 1. Germline V CDR1 and CDR2: SNHLY, FYNNEI. CDR3 in amino acids: CASRLAENTGELFF. CDR3 in DNA: TGTGCCAGCAGACTAGCGGAGAACACCGGGGAGCTGTTTTTT.

The chain recombines TRBV10-1 with TRBJ2-2; D is unclear. This CDR3 region has 13 residues. Germline-derived CDR1 and CDR2 are WNHNN and SYGVQD (reference sequence). V gave up 4 bases and J gave up 7 bases, with 10 bases separating them. This CDR3 reads CASSVSMGGELFF. CDR3 nucleotides: TGCGCCAGCAGTGTCTCCATGGGCGGGGAGCTGTTTTTT.

This clone was seen just once. The rearrangement links TRBV7-9 to TRBJ1-4, with TRBD1 as a possible D gene (5 bases). V lost 5 bases, J lost 7 bases, and 11 bases lay in between. Germline values: CDR1 SEHNR, CDR2 FQNEAQ (reference sequence). The CDR3 extends over 13 amino acids. The CDR3 coding sequence is TGTGCCAGCAGCCCCCAGGGACTTGAAAAACTGTTTTTT. This encodes CASSPQGLEKLFF.

The chain is built from TRBV14 and TRBJ1-3; D gene ambiguous. The CDR3 sequence is 14 residues long. V was cut by 6 bases and J by 0 bases, with 9 bases left in between. CDR1 is SGHDN, CDR2 FVKESK, per germline. The CDR3 bases are TGTGCCAGCAGGAAGGGTGTCTCTGGAAACACCATATATTTT. This gives the protein CASRKGVSGNTIYF.

CDR3 loop: CASSSSTRAYEQYF. CDR3 in DNA: TGTGCCAGCAGCTCCTCGACTAGGGCCTACGAGCAGTACTTC. The rearrangement uses TRBV5-8 and TRBJ2-7, with D tentatively TRBD2 (6 bases). The V end was cut by 3 bases, the J end by 2 bases, with 12 bases between. The CDR3 totals 14 residues. Germline CDR1 is SGHTS and CDR2 is YDEGEE.

The chain recombines TRBV7-2 with TRBJ1-3; 7 bases map to TRBD1. The CDR3 contains 16 residues. The V gene's germline CDR1 is SGHTA and CDR2 FQGNSA. V lost 3 bases, J lost 0 bases, and 5 bases stayed unmatched. The CDR3 region has the DNA TGTGCCAGCAGCTTTCACGGGACAGTCTCTGGAAACACCATATATTTT. Its translation: CASSFHGTVSGNTIYF.

This clone was seen a single time. The chain carries TRBV29-1 and TRBJ2-1; D is undetermined. In germline, CDR1 is SQVTM, CDR2 ANQGSEA. Trimming pared 3 bases from V and 4 bases from J, leaving 13 bases between. The CDR3 runs 14 residues. For the CDR3, the DNA is TGCAGCGTTGACTCTGCCTACGTTTACAATGAGCAGTTCTTC. Its protein is CSVDSAYVYNEQFF.

The V gene is TRBV27, the J gene TRBJ1-5, with a possible D match to TRBD1 (6 bases). Trimming removed 3 bases at V and 5 bases at J, with 11 bases between. Looked up from germline, CDR1 is MNHEY and CDR2 is SMNVEV (reference sequence). CDR3 size: 14 residues. As DNA, the CDR3 is TGTGCCAGCAGTTTTGGGGGGCAGGATCAGCCCCAGCATTTT. This gives the protein CASSFGGQDQPQHF.

The CDR3 loop is CASKPGTGAYEQYF. The CDR3 nucleotides are TGTGCCAGCAAACCCGGGACAGGGGCCTACGAGCAGTACTTC. The chain has TRBV6-6 and TRBJ2-7; 10 nucleotides align to TRBD1. Per the germline V gene, CDR1 is MNHNY and CDR2 is SVGAGI (reference sequence). The V gene end was trimmed by 7 bases and the J gene end by 2 bases; junction bases not matched to a gene: 5. The CDR3 is 14 amino acids.

The CDR3 sequence is CAWSVLRNIQYF. CDR3 coding DNA: TGTGCCTGGAGTGTACTGAGAAACATTCAGTACTTC. This rearrangement joins TRBV30 to TRBJ2-4; D unclear. The V end was cut by 0 bases, the J end by 6 bases, with 6 bases between. Germline V gene sequence: CDR1 GTSNPN, CDR2 SVGIG (reference sequence). This CDR3 is built from 12 residues.

The rearrangement links TRBV29-1 to TRBJ2-1, with D uncertain. The CDR3 is made up of 11 amino acids. The germline gives CDR1 SQVTM, CDR2 ANQGSEA. V was cut by 8 bases and J by 8 bases, with 13 bases left in between. For the CDR3, the DNA is TGCAGCCCAGGCCACGACTATGAGCAGTTCTTC. This encodes CSPGHDYEQFF.

This CDR3 reads CASGPRDRPYEQYF. CDR3 DNA sequence: TGTGCCAGCGGACCCCGGGACAGACCATACGAGCAGTACTTC. The gene calls are TRBV5-8 and TRBJ2-7; TRBD1 aligns across 7 bases. The trim removed 7 bases at V and 4 bases at J, leaving 11 bases unmatched. Germline values: CDR1 SGHTS, CDR2 YDEGEE. The length of the CDR3 is 14 residues.

This chain links TRBV7-9 with TRBJ1-4; D ambiguous. Germline V gives CDR1 SEHNR, CDR2 FQNEAQ (reference sequence). Trimming stripped 5 bases from V and 4 bases from J, with 17 bases between. This CDR3 has 16 residues. CDR3 loop: CASSAGLWADNEKLFF. CDR3 coding DNA: TGTGCCAGCAGCGCCGGATTATGGGCGGATAATGAAAAACTGTTTTTT.

This rearrangement joins TRBV7-9 to TRBJ2-1; tentatively, D is TRBD2 (5 bases). Deletions cut 5 bases from V and 8 bases from J, with 19 bases between. Germline CDR1 SEHNR, CDR2 FQNEAQ (reference sequence). The CDR3 loop spans 15 amino acids. The chain's CDR3 is CASSRYQEHGDEQFF. The CDR3 DNA reads TGTGCCAGCAGCCGATATCAGGAACACGGGGATGAGCAGTTCTTC.

There are a few counts of this clone. The chain links TRBV29-1 to TRBJ1-3; D not certain. Germline values: CDR1 SQVTM, CDR2 ANQGSEA. The V end lost 4 bases, the J end lost 0 bases, and 10 bases lay between the germline ends. This CDR3 contains 14 residues. For the CDR3, the DNA is TGCAGCGTTGCTAAGCAGCGCTCTGGAAACACCATATATTTT. Translated, it gives CSVAKQRSGNTIYF.